Each of the 13 T cell receptor beta chains below was sequenced from the same sample in a study of T cell changes during pregnancy in multiple sclerosis. Clones were read by immunoSEQ multiplex PCR, and TCRdb kept only the in-frame ones, dropping some. The sample lists over 80,000 clones; about nine tenths were seen once. Sample: peripheral blood, taken in the second trimester of pregnancy. The receptors shown here come from a female donor in good health, enrolled as a control in a pregnancy study.

The V gene is TRBV5-1, the J gene TRBJ1-2; 8 positions agree with TRBD1. V lost 0 bases to trimming and J lost 4 bases; unmatched junction nucleotides: 8. This CDR3 comprises 16 residues. CDR1 is SGHRS, CDR2 YFSETQ, per germline. CDR3 residues: CASSLGFRGRVYGYTF. The CDR3 DNA reads TGCGCCAGCAGCTTGGGATTCAGGGGGCGCGTCTATGGCTACACCTTC. Complete variable domain (other parts from reference TRBV5-1 and TRBJ1-2): KAGVTQTPRYLIKTRGQQVTLSCSPISGHRSVSWYQQTPGQGLQFLFEYFSETQRNKGNFPGRFSGRQFSNSRSEMNVSTLELGDSALYLCASSLGFRGRVYGYTFGSGTRLTVV.

This chain uses TRBV7-9 with TRBJ1-5, with 7 positions matching TRBD1. The CDR3 loop spans 15 amino acids. The germline V gene has CDR1 SEHNR and CDR2 FQNEAQ (reference sequence). V gave up 4 bases and J gave up 5 bases; unmatched junction bases: 8. DNA for the CDR3: TGTGCCAGCAGCTCAGACAGGGCGGCGGATCAGCCCCAGCATTTT. It specifies CASSSDRAADQPQHF.

The rearrangement links TRBV19 to TRBJ1-3; no firm D call. Germline CDR1 reads LNHDA; CDR2 reads SQIVND (reference sequence). This CDR3 is 13 amino acids long. V was clipped by 7 bases and J by 2 bases, with 9 bases between them. CDR3 bases: TGTGCCAGTATCACTAGGACTGGAAACACCATATATTTT. Residues: CASITRTGNTIYF.

The V and J genes are TRBV21-1 and TRBJ1-1; the table's D call of TRBD1 was not tested on the DNA. TRBV21-1 is tagged as a pseudogene. This CDR3 region has 15 residues. The CDR3 nucleotides are TGTGCCAGCAGCAAAGCCGACAGGTTAAGGTCTGAAGCTTTCTTT. Protein sequence: CASSKADRLRSEAFF.

The V and J genes are TRBV21-1 and TRBJ1-5; the D call of TRBD1 is as the table states it, not checked on the DNA. TRBV21-1 is a documented pseudogene. The CDR3 extends over 16 amino acids. The CDR3 loop reads CASSKVGTSLNQPQHF. The CDR3 coding sequence is TGTGCCAGCAGCAAAGTCGGGACAAGCCTCAATCAGCCCCAGCATTTT.

The V gene is TRBV29-1, the J gene TRBJ2-7, with D unclear. The CDR3 spans 11 residues. V was trimmed by 0 bases and J by 2 bases, leaving 2 bases between them. The V gene's germline CDR1 is SQVTM and CDR2 ANQGSEA. The DNA of the CDR3 is TGCAGCGTTGAAGACACCTACGAGCAGTACTTC. Protein product: CSVEDTYEQYF.

In nucleotides, the CDR3 is TGTGCCAGCAGTTTATCGGTTCGGGACAGGGACTACGAGCAGTACTTC. It codes for CASSLSVRDRDYEQYF. The chain has TRBV28 and TRBJ2-7; 9 positions match TRBD1. Germline V gene data show CDR1 as MDHEN and CDR2 as SYDVKM. The CDR3 contains 16 residues. J lost 3 bases, V lost 1 base, and 7 bases had no gene match.

The chain has TRBV19 and TRBJ2-2; D may be TRBD1 (6 bases). The CDR3 contains 12 residues. V lost 1 base and J lost 12, with 9 bases in between. Germline values: CDR1 LNHDA, CDR2 SQIVND (reference sequence). Written as DNA, the CDR3 is TGTGCCAGTAGTATAGGGCAGGGGAAGCTGTTTTTT. This encodes CASSIGQGKLFF.

The V call is TRBV6-6, the J call TRBJ2-7; D perhaps matches TRBD2 (5 bases). Trimming took 3 bases from V and 4 from J, leaving 10 bases between them. The CDR3 is 13 amino acids. Germline V lookup: CDR1 MNHNY, CDR2 SVGAGI (reference sequence). This chain's CDR3 is CASSYEGRYEQYF. The CDR3 DNA is TGTGCCAGCAGTTATGAGGGAAGGTACGAGCAGTACTTC.

V usage is TRBV5-1 and J usage is TRBJ1-1; D call uncertain. The CDR3 totals 17 residues. V was trimmed by 2 bases and J by 4 bases, leaving 21 bases between them. Germline V lookup: CDR1 SGHRS, CDR2 YFSETQ. This chain's CDR3 is CASSFRSIRGNATEAFF. The CDR3 coding sequence is TGCGCCAGCAGCTTCAGATCCATTCGCGGGAACGCCACTGAAGCTTTCTTT.

The chain combines TRBV28 with TRBJ2-3; 11 bases match TRBD2. V trimming: 6 bases; J trimming: 4 bases; junction bases outside the gene matches: 3. The CDR3 runs 14 residues. CDR1 and CDR2 (germline): MDHEN, SYDVKM. CDR3 in amino acids: CASRLAGVPDTQYF. CDR3 nucleotide sequence: TGTGCCAGCAGACTAGCGGGAGTACCAGATACGCAGTATTTT.

The rearrangement joins TRBV7-2 to TRBJ2-5; tentative D call: TRBD2 (6 bases). V was cut by 1 base and J by 5 bases, with 11 bases left in between. Germline CDR1 and CDR2: SGHTA and FQGNSA. The length of the CDR3 is 14 residues. The CDR3 protein is CASSLELAGETQYF. The CDR3 nucleotides are TGTGCCAGCAGCTTAGAACTAGCAGGGGAGACCCAGTACTTC.

Only one count was recorded for this clone. The chain couples TRBV30 to TRBJ1-6, with unresolved D. The germline CDR1 and CDR2 sequences are GTSNPN and SVGIG (reference sequence). This CDR3 has 14 amino acids. Between the trimmed V and J ends, which lost 0 bases and 9 bases, there was a span of 12 bases. The CDR3 sequence: CAWSVEGAGSPLHF. CDR3 sequence (DNA): TGTGCCTGGAGTGTAGAGGGAGCTGGTTCACCCCTCCACTTT.